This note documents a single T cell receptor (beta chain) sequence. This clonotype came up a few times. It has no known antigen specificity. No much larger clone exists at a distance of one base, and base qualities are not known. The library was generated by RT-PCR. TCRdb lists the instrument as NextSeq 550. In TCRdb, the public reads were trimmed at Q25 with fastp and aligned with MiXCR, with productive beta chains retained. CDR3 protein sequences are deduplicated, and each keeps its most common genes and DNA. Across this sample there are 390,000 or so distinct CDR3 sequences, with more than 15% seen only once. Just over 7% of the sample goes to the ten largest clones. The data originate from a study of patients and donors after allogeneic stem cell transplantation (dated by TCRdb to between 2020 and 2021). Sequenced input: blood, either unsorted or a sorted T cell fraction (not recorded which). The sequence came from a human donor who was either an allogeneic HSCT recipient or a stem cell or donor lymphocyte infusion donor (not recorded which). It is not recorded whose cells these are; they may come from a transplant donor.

The CDR3 region: CASSQGGTITGELFF. The nucleotides are TGCGCCAGCAGCCAAGGCGGGACAATCACCGGGGAGCTGTTTTTT. The chain links TRBV4-3 with TRBJ2-2, with the D segment possibly TRBD1 or TRBD2, each aligning over 6 bases. Including the terminal cysteine and phenylalanine, the CDR3 comprises 15 residues. CDR3 DNA only is kept here, 45 bases in frame from base 1. In the germline V gene, CDR1 corresponds to LGHNA and CDR2 to YSLEER. Trimming removed 1 base from V and 4 bases from J, leaving 10 bases between the germline ends.